A single T cell receptor beta chain is shown here with its context. This sample was included in a study of blood T cell repertoires in COVID-19. Study context: Samples came from the United States, Italy and Spain, spanning acute and convalescent COVID-19.

Profiled with immunoSEQ multiplex PCR; TCRdb holds only in-frame clones, not every one. Of under 250,000 clones in the sample, 82% are singletons; the top ten hold 3% to 4%. This CDR3 has 15 amino acids. The V gene's germline CDR1 is SGHRS and CDR2 YFSETQ. With 0 bases clipped from V and 7 bases from J, the junction kept 2 bases outside the gene matches. What was sequenced was PBMCs or T cells enriched from blood (not recorded which). The clonotype comes from a woman aged 60 to 75 who had recovered from COVID-19. The chain is built from TRBV5-1 and TRBJ1-6, with TRBD1 matching over 9 bases. CDR3 sequence (DNA): TGCGCCAGCAGCTTGGCCACAGGGGGCAATTCACCCCTCCACTTT. Amino acids: CASSLATGGNSPLHF.